The 25 T cell receptor beta chains given below trace back to one sample, sequenced in a study of blood T cell repertoires in COVID-19. Only in-frame clones appear in the TCRdb table, and some are missing; sequencing was by immunoSEQ multiplex PCR. This sample has 150,000 to 250,000 clones, with approximately 84% found just once. Sequenced input: peripheral blood. The receptors come from a human donor with acute or convalescent COVID-19. The donor label of this sample is uncertain.

This rearrangement joins TRBV6-2 or TRBV6-3 to TRBJ1-5; weak D call: TRBD1 (6 bases). Between the trimmed V and J ends, which lost 6 bases and 3 bases, there was a span of 12 bases. This CDR3 spans 14 amino acids. The germline V gene has CDR1 MNHEY and CDR2 SVGEGT. The CDR3: CASSSTGNNQPQHF. CDR3 DNA sequence: TGTGCCAGCAGCTCCACAGGGAACAATCAGCCCCAGCATTTT.

The genes are TRBV5-1 and TRBJ2-5; 9 bases agree with TRBD1. Germline trimming cut 4 bases from V and 4 bases from J; bases unmatched to any gene: 5. This CDR3 spans 14 amino acids. Germline CDR1 and CDR2: SGHRS and YFSETQ. The chain's CDR3 is CASSLQGARETQYF. As DNA, the CDR3 is TGCGCCAGCAGCCTACAGGGGGCGCGAGAGACCCAGTACTTC.

The chain uses TRBV4-2 and TRBJ2-1, with 9 bases fitting TRBD2. The V gene's germline CDR1 is LGHNA and CDR2 YNFKEQ. The CDR3 covers 16 residues. The V segment lost 0 bases and the J segment 3 bases; nucleotides outside the gene matches: 3. This CDR3 reads CASSQEPSGIYNEQFF. CDR3 nucleotides: TGTGCCAGCAGCCAAGAACCTAGCGGGATCTACAATGAGCAGTTCTTC.

This chain connects TRBV28 to TRBJ2-1; 7 bases match TRBD2. V was clipped by 6 bases and J by 6 bases; unmatched bases: 8. CDR1 and CDR2 (germline): MDHEN, SYDVKM. CDR3 size: 14 residues. The CDR3 region is CASRGEGRGNEQFF. CDR3 in DNA: TGTGCCAGCAGGGGGGAGGGAAGGGGCAATGAGCAGTTCTTC. The full variable domain, in which reference TRBV28 and TRBJ2-1 provide the parts outside the CDR3, is DVKVTQSSRYLVKRTGEKVFLECVQDMDHENMFWYRQDPGLGLRLIYFSYDVKMKEKGDIPEGYSVSREKKERFSLILESASTNQTSMYLCASRGEGRGNEQFFGPGTRLTVL.

J is TRBJ1-1 and V is TRBV9; TRBD1 matches at 8 bases. The CDR3 consists of 14 residues. Germline CDR1 reads SGDLS; CDR2 reads YYNGEE. The junction had 5 bases not matched to a gene; V was cut back by 3 bases and J by 4 bases. For the CDR3, the DNA is TGTGCCAGCAGCGCAGGGGGCGGGGGCACTGAAGCTTTCTTT. Its translation is CASSAGGGGTEAFF. The variable domain in full, completed from reference TRBV9 and TRBJ1-1, reads DSGVTQTPKHLITATGQRVTLRCSPRSGDLSVYWYQQSLDQGLQFLIQYYNGEERAKGNILERFSAQQFPDLHSELNLSSLELGDSALYFCASSAGGGGTEAFFGQGTRLTVV.

The chain joins TRBV3-1 (or the pseudogene TRBV3-2) to TRBJ1-5; 7 positions agree with TRBD1. The CDR3 sequence is 14 residues long. Germline V gene data show CDR1 as LGHDT and CDR2 as YNNKEL (reference sequence). V gave up 1 base and J gave up 4 bases; unmatched junction bases: 1. The chain's CDR3 is CASSQAGGNQPQHF. Written as DNA, the CDR3 is TGTGCCAGCAGCCAAGCAGGGGGGAATCAGCCCCAGCATTTT.

This clone was found many times. The rearrangement links TRBV10-1 to TRBJ1-1; TRBD1 is a possible D gene (6 bases). V was trimmed by 6 bases and J by 1 base, leaving 15 bases between them. Germline CDR1 and CDR2: WNHNN and SYGVQD (reference sequence). CDR3 size: 15 residues. CDR3 DNA: TGCGCCAGCAGCCCCCGCCGGGGACAGAACACTGAAGCTTTCTTT. Amino acid sequence: CASSPRRGQNTEAFF.

The V gene is TRBV6-6, the J gene TRBJ2-1; 12 bases are a match to TRBD2. The CDR3 contains 13 residues. J was trimmed by 12 bases and V by 6 bases; bases with no gene match: 6. Per germline, CDR1 MNHNY and CDR2 SVGAGI (reference sequence). The DNA of the CDR3 is TGTGCCAGCAGCCCTCTAGCGGGAGGGCCGCAGTTCTTC. Translating gives CASSPLAGGPQFF.

The gene calls are TRBV4-2 and TRBJ2-5, with TRBD2 as a possible D gene (6 bases). Germline CDR1 LGHNA, CDR2 YNFKEQ. Trimming took off 2 bases at V and 2 bases at J, with 15 bases between the two ends. The CDR3 extends over 16 amino acids. The CDR3 DNA sequence: TGTGCCAGCAGCCAACTAATTAGCGGATCACAAGAGACCCAGTACTTC. Amino acids: CASSQLISGSQETQYF.

The chain uses TRBV29-1 and TRBJ1-1, with 8 nucleotides matching TRBD1. V lost 7 bases, J lost 4 bases, and 2 bases stayed unmatched. CDR1 is SQVTM and CDR2 is ANQGSEA in the germline V gene. The CDR3 is 11 amino acids. The CDR3 is CSADRGTEAFF. CDR3 coding DNA: TGCAGCGCTGACAGGGGCACTGAAGCTTTCTTT.

The gene calls are TRBV25-1 and TRBJ2-5; unclear D gene. V dropped 11 bases and J dropped 1 base, with 14 bases sitting between them. This CDR3 is built from 13 residues. Germline V CDR1 and CDR2: MGHDK, SYGVNS. CDR3: CAVQKRGQETQYF. In DNA form, the CDR3 reads TGTGCCGTGCAGAAACGAGGCCAAGAGACCCAGTACTTC.

This clone was counted once. The chain uses TRBV6-5 and TRBJ2-6; TRBD2 matches at 10 bases. This CDR3 has 15 residues. Germline V lookup: CDR1 MNHEY, CDR2 SVGAGI. V dropped 5 bases and J dropped 2; count of bases not matched to a gene: 0. CDR3: CASSSGRAGANVLTF. CDR3 DNA: TGTGCCAGCAGTAGCGGGAGGGCTGGGGCCAACGTCCTGACTTTC.

J is TRBJ2-2 and V is TRBV29-1; 9 positions agree with TRBD1. Trimming removed 3 bases from V and 6 bases from J; junction bases left unmatched: 5. The CDR3 spans 14 residues. Germline lookup yields CDR1 SQVTM and CDR2 ANQGSEA. The chain's CDR3 is CSVEGQGFSGELFF. DNA for the CDR3: TGCAGCGTTGAGGGACAGGGTTTCTCCGGGGAGCTGTTTTTT.

This clone appeared once. The chain links TRBV11-2 to TRBJ2-7, with 13 bases identical to TRBD2. This CDR3 contains 14 residues. The J segment lost 4 bases and the V segment lost 5 bases, leaving 2 bases of the junction unmatched. The germline gives CDR1 SGHAT, CDR2 FQNNGV. CDR3 coding DNA: TGTGCCAGCAGCCCGACTAGCGGGAGGTACGAGCAGTACTTC. Protein sequence: CASSPTSGRYEQYF.

This sequence joins TRBV12-5 and TRBJ1-2, with D unclear. In germline, CDR1 is LGHNT, CDR2 FRNRAP. The V gene lost 6 bases and the J gene lost 0 bases, with 17 bases spanning the gap. This CDR3 is built from 16 residues. In DNA form, the CDR3 reads TGTGCTAGTGGGAGCCTTCCAGGTGGATCTAACTATGGCTACACCTTC. Translating it yields CASGSLPGGSNYGYTF. Looking up the rest from reference TRBV12-5 and TRBJ1-2 gives the full variable domain: DARVTQTPRHKVTEMGQEVTMRCQPILGHNTVFWYRQTMMQGLELLAYFRNRAPLDDSGMPKDRFSAEMPDATLATLKIQPSEPRDSAVYFCASGSLPGGSNYGYTFGSGTRLTVV.

In this sample, this clone turned up once. This chain links TRBV12-3 or TRBV12-4 with TRBJ2-1, with D tentatively TRBD2 (6 bases). This CDR3 is 13 amino acids long. V was pared by 1 base and J by 8 bases, with 9 bases between. CDR3 sequence: CASSLEGTHEQFF. In nucleotides, the CDR3 is TGTGCCAGCAGTTTAGAAGGGACTCATGAGCAGTTCTTC.

The gene calls are TRBV6-5 and TRBJ1-4; TRBD1 might be the D (6 bases). Trimming left V 2 bases short and J 8 bases short, with 15 bases between. This CDR3 contains 15 residues. The germline CDR1 and CDR2 sequences are MNHEY and SVGAGI. The CDR3 bases are TGTGCCAGCAGTTACGCCGTGGACAGACAAGAAAAACTGTTTTTT. As protein: CASSYAVDRQEKLFF.

The CDR3 protein is CASSLRTGETDTQYF. The CDR3 bases are TGTGCCAGCAGCTTACGGACAGGGGAGACAGATACGCAGTATTTT. The chain joins TRBV7-7 to TRBJ2-3, with 9 nucleotides matching TRBD1. Looked up from germline, CDR1 is SSHAT and CDR2 is FNYEAQ (reference sequence). CDR3 size: 15 residues. V lost 2 bases and J lost 3; bases outside the gene matches: 3.

The chain couples TRBV28 to TRBJ2-5, with 7 bases fitting TRBD1. Germline V lookup: CDR1 MDHEN, CDR2 SYDVKM. This CDR3 is 17 amino acids long. V lost 5 bases to trimming and J lost 6 bases; unmatched junction nucleotides: 18. This CDR3 reads CASSPLTTGSLEKTQYF. The CDR3 region has the DNA TGTGCCAGCAGTCCTCTCACGACAGGGAGCTTAGAAAAGACCCAGTACTTC.

V usage is TRBV28 and J usage is TRBJ1-4; no definite D call. The V gene lost 5 bases and the J gene lost 8 bases, with 15 bases spanning the gap. This CDR3 comprises 14 residues. Germline V gene lookup returns CDR1 MDHEN and CDR2 SYDVKM. The CDR3 coding sequence is TGTGCCAGCAGTGATGAAAGCGGTTGGGAAAAACTGTTTTTT. Protein: CASSDESGWEKLFF.

The rearrangement joins TRBV18 to TRBJ1-5; D is ambiguous. This CDR3 contains 15 residues. In germline, CDR1 is KGHSH, CDR2 LQKENI. V lost 6 bases and J 10 bases, leaving 22 bases between the germline ends. The CDR3 spells CASSILHGEDLPQHF. CDR3 nucleotide sequence: TGTGCCAGCTCCATTTTACACGGGGAAGATCTCCCCCAGCATTTT.

V gene TRBV11-2 combines with J gene TRBJ1-1, with no clear D. This CDR3 has 14 residues. The germline gives CDR1 SGHAT, CDR2 FQNNGV. Trimming took off 4 bases at V and 0 bases at J, with 9 bases between the two ends. CDR3 bases: TGTGCCAGCAGCTCTCAAGAGATGAACACTGAAGCTTTCTTT. This translates into CASSSQEMNTEAFF.

This clone is a singleton in its sample. J is TRBJ1-2 and V is TRBV27; a weak D match, TRBD1 (5 bases). CDR1 and CDR2 from the germline V gene are MNHEY and SMNVEV (reference sequence). Trimming took 5 bases from V and 8 from J, leaving 15 bases between them. The length of the CDR3 is 13 residues. The CDR3 region is CASSKTVLLGYTF. CDR3 bases: TGTGCCAGCAGTAAGACAGTGCTATTAGGCTACACCTTC.

The V call is TRBV5-1, the J call TRBJ2-7; 9 bases fit TRBD2. V was pared by 2 bases and J by 2 bases, with 5 bases of the junction left unmatched. Germline-derived CDR1 and CDR2 are SGHRS and YFSETQ. The CDR3 contains 15 residues. DNA for the CDR3: TGCGCCAGCAGCTTTGCCTGGACTAGCGCCTACGAGCAGTACTTC. Protein product: CASSFAWTSAYEQYF.

The chain joins TRBV25-1 to TRBJ2-7, with TRBD1 matching 9 bases. Germline-derived CDR1 and CDR2 are MGHDK and SYGVNS. The CDR3 is made up of 15 amino acids. Unmatched junction bases numbered 8, after V lost 1 base and J lost 7 bases. CDR3 in DNA: TGTGCCAGCAGTGAATGGGGACAGGGTTATAGGGAGCAGTACTTC. Amino acid sequence: CASSEWGQGYREQYF.